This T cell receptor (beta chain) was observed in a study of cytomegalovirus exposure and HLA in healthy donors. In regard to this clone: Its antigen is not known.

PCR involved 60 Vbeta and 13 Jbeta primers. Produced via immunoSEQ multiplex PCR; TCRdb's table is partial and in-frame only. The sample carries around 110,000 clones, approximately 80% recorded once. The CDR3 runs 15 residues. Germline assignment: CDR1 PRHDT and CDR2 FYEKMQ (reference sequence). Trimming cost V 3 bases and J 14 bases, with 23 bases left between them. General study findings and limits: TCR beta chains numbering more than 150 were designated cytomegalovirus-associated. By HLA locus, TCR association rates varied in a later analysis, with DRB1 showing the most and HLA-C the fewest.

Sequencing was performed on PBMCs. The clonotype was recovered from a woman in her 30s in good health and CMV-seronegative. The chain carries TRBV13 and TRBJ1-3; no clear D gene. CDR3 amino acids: CASSFPASAPGGLYF. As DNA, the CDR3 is TGTGCCAGCAGCTTCCCGGCTTCAGCCCCTGGAGGGTTATATTTT.